Detailed here is one T cell receptor (beta chain). TCRdb's table, derived via immunoSEQ multiplex PCR, lists solely in-frame clones and lacks some. The data contain about 42,000 clones, 84% of them seen just once; the ten biggest clones take up 0.64%. The germline CDR1 and CDR2 sequences are MNHEY and SMNVEV (reference sequence). This CDR3 is 15 amino acids long. The V and J ends lost 2 bases and 0 bases respectively, with 7 bases between them. The data stem from a study of T cell changes during pregnancy in multiple sclerosis. This TCR came from a female donor with multiple sclerosis, enrolled in a pregnancy study. Sequencing used CD4+ T cells from peripheral blood mononuclear cells, obtained before pregnancy. The chain recombines TRBV27 with TRBJ1-4; D is unclear. For the CDR3, the DNA is TGTGCCAGCAGTTTAATGGCTGCAACTAATGAAAAACTGTTTTTT. This sequence encodes CASSLMAATNEKLFF.